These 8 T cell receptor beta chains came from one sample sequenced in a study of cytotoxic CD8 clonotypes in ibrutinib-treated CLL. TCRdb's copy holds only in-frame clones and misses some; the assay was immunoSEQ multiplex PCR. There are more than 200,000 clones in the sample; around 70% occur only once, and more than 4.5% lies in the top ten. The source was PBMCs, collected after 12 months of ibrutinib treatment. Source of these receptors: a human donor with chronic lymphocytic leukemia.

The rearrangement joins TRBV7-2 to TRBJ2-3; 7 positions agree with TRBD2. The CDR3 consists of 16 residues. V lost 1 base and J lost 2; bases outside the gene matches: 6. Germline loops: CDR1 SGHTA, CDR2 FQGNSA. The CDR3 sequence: CASSLVRAGFTDTQYF. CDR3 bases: TGTGCCAGCAGCTTAGTGCGAGCGGGATTCACAGATACGCAGTATTTT. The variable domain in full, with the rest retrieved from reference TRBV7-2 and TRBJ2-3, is GAGVSQSPSNKVTEKGKDVELRCDPISGHTALYWYRQSLGQGLEFLIYFQGNSAPDKSGLPSDRFSAERTGGSVSTLTIQRTQQEDSAVYLCASSLVRAGFTDTQYFGPGTRLTVL.

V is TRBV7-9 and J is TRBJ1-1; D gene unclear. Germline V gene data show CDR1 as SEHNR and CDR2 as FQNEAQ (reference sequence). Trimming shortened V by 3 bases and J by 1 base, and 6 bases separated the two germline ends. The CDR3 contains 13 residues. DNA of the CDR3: TGTGCCAGCAGCTTGTTACAGAACACTGAAGCTTTCTTT. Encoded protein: CASSLLQNTEAFF.

The CDR3 is CASTSRMTDNEQFF. The CDR3 DNA sequence: TGCGCCAGCACCTCTAGGATGACAGACAATGAGCAGTTCTTC. The rearrangement uses TRBV5-1 and TRBJ2-1, with a weak D call TRBD1 (5 bases). V dropped 6 bases and J dropped 5 bases, with 15 bases sitting between them. CDR3 length equals 14 residues. CDR1 and CDR2 from the germline V gene are SGHRS and YFSETQ.

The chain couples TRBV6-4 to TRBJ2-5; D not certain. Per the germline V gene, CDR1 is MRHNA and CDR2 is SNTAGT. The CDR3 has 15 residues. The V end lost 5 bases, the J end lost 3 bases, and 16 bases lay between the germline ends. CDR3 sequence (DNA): TGTGCCAGCAGTAAGACGGACGACGAAAAAGAGACCCAGTACTTC. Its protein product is CASSKTDDEKETQYF.

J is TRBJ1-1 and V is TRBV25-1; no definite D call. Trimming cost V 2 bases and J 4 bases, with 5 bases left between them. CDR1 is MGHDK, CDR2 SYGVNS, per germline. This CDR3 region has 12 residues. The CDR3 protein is CASSETATEAFF. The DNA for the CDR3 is TGTGCCAGCAGTGAAACAGCCACTGAAGCTTTCTTT.

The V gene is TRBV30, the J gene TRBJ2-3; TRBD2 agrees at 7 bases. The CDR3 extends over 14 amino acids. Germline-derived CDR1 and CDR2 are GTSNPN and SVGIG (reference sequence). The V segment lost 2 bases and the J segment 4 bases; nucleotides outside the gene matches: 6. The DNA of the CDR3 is TGTGCCTGGAGTAGGACTAGTGGCGCAGATACGCAGTATTTT. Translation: CAWSRTSGADTQYF.

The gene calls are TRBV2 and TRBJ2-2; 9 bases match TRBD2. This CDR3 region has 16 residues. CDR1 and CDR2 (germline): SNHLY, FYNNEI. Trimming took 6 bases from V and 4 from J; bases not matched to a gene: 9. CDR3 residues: CASRVGLAEITGELFF. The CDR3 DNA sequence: TGTGCCAGCAGAGTGGGACTAGCCGAAATCACCGGGGAGCTGTTTTTT.

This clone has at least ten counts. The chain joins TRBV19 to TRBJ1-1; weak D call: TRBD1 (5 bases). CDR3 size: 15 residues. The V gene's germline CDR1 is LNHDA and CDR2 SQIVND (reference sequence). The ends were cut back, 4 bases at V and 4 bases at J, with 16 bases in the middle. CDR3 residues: CASSNPLGVSTEAFF. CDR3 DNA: TGTGCCAGTAGTAACCCCCTGGGGGTAAGCACTGAAGCTTTCTTT.